This section outlines one T cell receptor (beta chain) sequence together with its context. Under the authors' procedure: It was from reference gene primer amplification that nucleated cell counts were estimated. Profiling relied on immunoSEQ multiplex PCR, and the TCRdb table lists in-frame clones only, not all of them. Clone size and V and J calls were adopted from that table, with D and trimming inferred from the DNA. The table records 85,000 to 95,000 clones, about nine tenths of them present only once. The source of the sample is a study of blood T cell repertoires in COVID-19. About the study: Acute-phase and convalescent COVID-19 samples originated in the United States, Italy and Spain. PBMCs, B-cell-depleted T cells, or T cells provided the cDNA or gDNA that made up the material.

CDR1 SGHVS and CDR2 FQNEAQ come from the germline V gene. This CDR3 has 15 amino acids. V lost 5 bases and J lost 5, with 15 bases in between. The clonotype originates from a woman aged 80 or over with acute or convalescent COVID-19. Material: peripheral blood. The chain couples TRBV7-8 to TRBJ1-4; the D is unclear. CDR3 protein: CASSPRKGANEKLFF. CDR3 DNA: TGTGCCAGCAGCCCGAGGAAGGGAGCGAATGAAAAACTGTTTTTT.